Given below is one T cell receptor beta chain in context. The length of the CDR3 is 13 residues. Germline V gene lookup returns CDR1 SGHTA and CDR2 FQGNSA. V was clipped by 3 bases and J by 5 bases, with 11 bases between them. Per the study methods: Reference gene primers were amplified, and this amplification served to estimate nucleated cell counts. Profiled with immunoSEQ multiplex PCR; TCRdb holds only in-frame clones, not every one. D and trimming were read from the DNA, whereas the V and J calls and clone size are those reported in that table. This sample has about 160,000 clones, with roughly 84% found just once. This specimen belongs to a study of blood T cell repertoires in COVID-19. Study-level information: PBMCs, B-cell-depleted T cells, or T cells were the source of the cDNA or gDNA that made up the material.

The sample taken for sequencing was peripheral blood. J is TRBJ2-7 and V is TRBV7-2; D possibly corresponds to TRBD2 (6 bases). The receptor was derived from a man in his fifties with active or convalescent COVID-19. The CDR3 here is CASSFVGGDEQYF. CDR3 coding DNA: TGTGCCAGCAGCTTTGTCGGCGGGGACGAGCAGTACTTC.